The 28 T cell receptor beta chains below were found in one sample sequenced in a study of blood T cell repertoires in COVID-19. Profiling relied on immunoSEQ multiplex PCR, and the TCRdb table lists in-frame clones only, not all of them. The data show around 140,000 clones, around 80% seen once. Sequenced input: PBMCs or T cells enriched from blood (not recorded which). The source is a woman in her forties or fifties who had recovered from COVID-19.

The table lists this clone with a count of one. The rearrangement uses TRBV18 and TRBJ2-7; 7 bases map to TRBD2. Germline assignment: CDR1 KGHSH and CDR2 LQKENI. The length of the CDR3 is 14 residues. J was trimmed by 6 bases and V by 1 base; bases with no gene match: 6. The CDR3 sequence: CASSPRGGSSEQYF. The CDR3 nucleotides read TGTGCCAGCTCACCACGGGGGGGGTCGAGCGAGCAGTACTTC. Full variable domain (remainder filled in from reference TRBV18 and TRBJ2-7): NAGVMQNPRHLVRRRGQEARLRCSPMKGHSHVYWYRQLPEEGLKFMVYLQKENIIDESGMPKERFSAEFPKEGPSILRIQQVVRGDSAAYFCASSPRGGSSEQYFGPGTRLTVT.

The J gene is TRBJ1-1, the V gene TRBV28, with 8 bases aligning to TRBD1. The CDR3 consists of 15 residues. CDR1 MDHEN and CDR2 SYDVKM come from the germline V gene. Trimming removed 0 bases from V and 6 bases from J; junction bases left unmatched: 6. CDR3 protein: CASSLWTDRGSEAFF. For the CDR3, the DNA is TGTGCCAGCAGTTTATGGACAGACAGGGGCTCTGAAGCTTTCTTT.

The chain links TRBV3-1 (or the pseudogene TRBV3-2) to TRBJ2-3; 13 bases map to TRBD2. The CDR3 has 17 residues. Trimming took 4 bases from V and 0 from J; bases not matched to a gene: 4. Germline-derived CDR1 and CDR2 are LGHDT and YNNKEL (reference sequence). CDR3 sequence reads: CASSPLAGGVSTDTQYF. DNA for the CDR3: TGTGCCAGCAGCCCACTAGCGGGGGGGGTTAGCACAGATACGCAGTATTTT.

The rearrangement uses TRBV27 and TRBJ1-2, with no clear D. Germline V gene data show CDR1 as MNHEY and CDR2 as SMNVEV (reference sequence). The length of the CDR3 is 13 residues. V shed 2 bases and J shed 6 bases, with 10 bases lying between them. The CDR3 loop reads CASSLGHTDGYTF. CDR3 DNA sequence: TGTGCCAGCAGTTTAGGGCACACAGATGGCTACACCTTC.

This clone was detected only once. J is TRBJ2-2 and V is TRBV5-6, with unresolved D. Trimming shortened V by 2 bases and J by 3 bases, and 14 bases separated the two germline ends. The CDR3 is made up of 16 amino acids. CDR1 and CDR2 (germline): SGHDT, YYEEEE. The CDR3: CASSFLWATDTGELFF. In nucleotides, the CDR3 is TGTGCCAGCAGCTTTTTATGGGCAACGGACACCGGGGAGCTGTTTTTT.

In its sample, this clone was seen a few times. CDR3 bases: TGTGCCAGCAGTGAGAGGACAGGGTTTGTAACAGATACGCAGTATTTT. The encoded protein is CASSERTGFVTDTQYF. This sequence joins TRBV6-1 and TRBJ2-3; 8 bases agree with TRBD1. Trimming at V came to 3 bases and at J to 3 bases, leaving 8 bases not matched to a gene. The CDR3 is 16 amino acids. Germline V gene sequence: CDR1 MNHNS, CDR2 SASEGT.

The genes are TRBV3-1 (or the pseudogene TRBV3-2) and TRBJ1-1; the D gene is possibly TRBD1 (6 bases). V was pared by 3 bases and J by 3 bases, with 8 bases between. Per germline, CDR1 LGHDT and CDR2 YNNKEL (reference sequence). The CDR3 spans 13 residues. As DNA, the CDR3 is TGTGCCAGCAGCCACGGACAGTACACTGAAGCTTTCTTT. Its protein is CASSHGQYTEAFF.

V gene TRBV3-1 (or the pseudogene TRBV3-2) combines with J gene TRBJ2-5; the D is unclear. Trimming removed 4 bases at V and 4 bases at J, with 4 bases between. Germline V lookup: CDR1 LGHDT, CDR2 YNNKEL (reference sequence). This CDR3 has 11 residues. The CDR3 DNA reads TGTGCCAGCAGCCGAGTAGAGACCCAGTACTTC. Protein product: CASSRVETQYF.

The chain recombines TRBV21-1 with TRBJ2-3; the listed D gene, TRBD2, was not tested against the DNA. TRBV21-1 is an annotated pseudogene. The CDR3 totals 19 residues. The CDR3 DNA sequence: TGTGCCAGCAGCAAAGGGGTCCCCTATAGCGGGGGGAGCACAGATACGCAGTATTTT. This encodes CASSKGVPYSGGSTDTQYF.

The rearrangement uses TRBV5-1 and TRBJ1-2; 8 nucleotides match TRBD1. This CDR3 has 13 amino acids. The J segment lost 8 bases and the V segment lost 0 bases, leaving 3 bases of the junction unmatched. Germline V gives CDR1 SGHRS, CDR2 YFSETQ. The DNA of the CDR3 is TGCGCCAGCAGCTTGGACAGGGGGGACGGCTACACCTTC. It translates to CASSLDRGDGYTF.

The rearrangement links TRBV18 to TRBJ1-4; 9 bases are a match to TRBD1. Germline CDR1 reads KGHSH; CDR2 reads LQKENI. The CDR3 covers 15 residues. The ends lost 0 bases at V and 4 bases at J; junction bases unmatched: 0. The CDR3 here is CASSPPGQGNEKLFF. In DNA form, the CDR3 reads TGTGCCAGCTCACCACCGGGACAGGGTAATGAAAAACTGTTTTTT.

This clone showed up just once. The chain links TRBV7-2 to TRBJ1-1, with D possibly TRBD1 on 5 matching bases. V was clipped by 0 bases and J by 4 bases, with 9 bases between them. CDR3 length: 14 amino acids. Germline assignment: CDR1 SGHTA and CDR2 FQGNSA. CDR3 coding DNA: TGTGCCAGCAGCTTAGCCAGGGAGGTCACTGAAGCTTTCTTT. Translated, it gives CASSLAREVTEAFF.

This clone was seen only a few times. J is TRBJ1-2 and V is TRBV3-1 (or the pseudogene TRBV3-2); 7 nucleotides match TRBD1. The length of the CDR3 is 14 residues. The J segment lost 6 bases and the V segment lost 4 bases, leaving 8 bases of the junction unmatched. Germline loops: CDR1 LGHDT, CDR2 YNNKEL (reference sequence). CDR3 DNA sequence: TGTGCCAGCAGCCGCTCCGGGACAGAGGATGGCTACACCTTC. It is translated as CASSRSGTEDGYTF.

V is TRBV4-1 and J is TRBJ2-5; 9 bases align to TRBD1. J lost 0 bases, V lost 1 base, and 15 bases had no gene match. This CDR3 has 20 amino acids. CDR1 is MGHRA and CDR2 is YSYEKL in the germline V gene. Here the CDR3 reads CASSQVFSTGGAGYQETQYF. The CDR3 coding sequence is TGCGCCAGCAGCCAAGTTTTTAGTACAGGGGGCGCGGGGTACCAAGAGACCCAGTACTTC.

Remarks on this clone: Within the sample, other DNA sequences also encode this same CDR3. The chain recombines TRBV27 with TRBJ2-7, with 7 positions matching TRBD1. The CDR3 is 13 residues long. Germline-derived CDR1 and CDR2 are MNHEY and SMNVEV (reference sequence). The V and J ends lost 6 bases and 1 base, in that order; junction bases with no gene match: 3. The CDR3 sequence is CASSLRGSYEQYF. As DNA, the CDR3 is TGTGCCAGCAGCCTCAGGGGGTCCTACGAGCAGTACTTC.

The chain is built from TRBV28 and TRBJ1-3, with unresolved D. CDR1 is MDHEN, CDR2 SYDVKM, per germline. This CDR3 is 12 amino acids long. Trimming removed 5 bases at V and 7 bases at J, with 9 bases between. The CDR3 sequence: CASSEPGNTIYF. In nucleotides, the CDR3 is TGTGCCAGCAGTGAACCGGGGAACACCATATATTTT.

The CDR3 is CASSIRPGDETQYF. DNA of the CDR3: TGTGCCAGTAGTATTCGGCCAGGGGACGAGACCCAGTACTTC. This chain joins TRBV19 and TRBJ2-5, with D perhaps TRBD1 (6 bases). CDR3 length equals 14 residues. Deletions cut 3 bases from V and 5 bases from J, with 13 bases between. Per germline, CDR1 LNHDA and CDR2 SQIVND (reference sequence).

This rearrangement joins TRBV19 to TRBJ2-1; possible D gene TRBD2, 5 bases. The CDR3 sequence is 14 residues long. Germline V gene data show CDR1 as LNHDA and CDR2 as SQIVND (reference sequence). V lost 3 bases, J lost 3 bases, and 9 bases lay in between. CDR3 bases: TGTGCCAGTAGTATCCCCGGGGTCTACAATGAGCAGTTCTTC. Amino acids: CASSIPGVYNEQFF.

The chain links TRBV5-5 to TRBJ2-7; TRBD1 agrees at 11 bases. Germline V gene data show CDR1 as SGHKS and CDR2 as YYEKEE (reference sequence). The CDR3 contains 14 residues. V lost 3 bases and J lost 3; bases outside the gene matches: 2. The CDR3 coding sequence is TGTGCCAGCAGCTGGGGGACAGGGGGCTACGAGCAGTACGTC. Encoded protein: CASSWGTGGYEQYV.

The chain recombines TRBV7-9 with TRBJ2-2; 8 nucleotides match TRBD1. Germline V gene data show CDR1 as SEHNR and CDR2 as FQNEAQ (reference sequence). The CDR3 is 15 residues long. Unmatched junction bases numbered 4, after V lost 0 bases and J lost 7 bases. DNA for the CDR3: TGTGCCAGCAGCTTAGCGGCAGGGGGCGGCGGGGAGCTGTTTTTT. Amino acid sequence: CASSLAAGGGGELFF.

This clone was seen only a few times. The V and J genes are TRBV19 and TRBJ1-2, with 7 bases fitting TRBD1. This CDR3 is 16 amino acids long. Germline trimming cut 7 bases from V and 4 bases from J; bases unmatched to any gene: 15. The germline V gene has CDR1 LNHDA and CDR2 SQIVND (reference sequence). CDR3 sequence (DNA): TGTGCCAGTAATTCCCAGGGGGATCATGGAAGCTATGGCTACACCTTC. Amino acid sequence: CASNSQGDHGSYGYTF.

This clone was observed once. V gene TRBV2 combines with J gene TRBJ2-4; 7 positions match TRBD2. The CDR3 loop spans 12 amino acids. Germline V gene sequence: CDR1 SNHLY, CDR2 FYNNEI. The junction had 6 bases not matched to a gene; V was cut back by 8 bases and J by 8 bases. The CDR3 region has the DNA TGTGCCAGCGACGGGGGAGGGGACATTCAGTACTTC. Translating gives CASDGGGDIQYF.

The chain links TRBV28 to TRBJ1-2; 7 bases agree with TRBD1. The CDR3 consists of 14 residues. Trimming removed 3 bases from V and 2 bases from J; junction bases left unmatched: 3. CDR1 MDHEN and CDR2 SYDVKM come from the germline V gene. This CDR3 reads CASSLGQKNYGYTF. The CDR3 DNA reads TGTGCCAGCAGTTTGGGACAGAAAAACTATGGCTACACCTTC.

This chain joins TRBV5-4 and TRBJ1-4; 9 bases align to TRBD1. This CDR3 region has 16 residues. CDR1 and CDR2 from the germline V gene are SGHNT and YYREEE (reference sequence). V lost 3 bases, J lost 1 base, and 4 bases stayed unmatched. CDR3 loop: CASSWDRVGTNEKLFF. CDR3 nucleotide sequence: TGTGCCAGCAGCTGGGACAGGGTCGGAACTAATGAAAAACTGTTTTTT. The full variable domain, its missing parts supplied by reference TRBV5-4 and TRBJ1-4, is ETGVTQSPTHLIKTRGQQVTLRCSSQSGHNTVSWYQQALGQGPQFIFQYYREEENGRGNFPPRFSGLQFPNYSSELNVNALELDDSALYLCASSWDRVGTNEKLFFGSGTQLSVL.

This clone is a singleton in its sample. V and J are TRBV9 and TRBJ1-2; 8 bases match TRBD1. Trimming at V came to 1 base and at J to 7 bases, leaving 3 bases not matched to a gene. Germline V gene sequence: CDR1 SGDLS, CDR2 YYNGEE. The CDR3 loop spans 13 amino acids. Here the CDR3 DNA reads TGTGCCAGCAGCGTACAGGGGGCTGGTGGCTACACCTTC. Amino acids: CASSVQGAGGYTF.

The DNA for the CDR3 is TGTGCCAGTAGTTTGGACAGGGCGCAGACCCAGTACTTC. It translates to CASSLDRAQTQYF. V is TRBV19 and J is TRBJ2-5, with TRBD1 identical over 8 bases. After removal of 5 bases from V and 6 bases from J, the junction contained 5 bases not matched to a gene. Germline V lookup: CDR1 LNHDA, CDR2 SQIVND (reference sequence). This CDR3 contains 13 residues.

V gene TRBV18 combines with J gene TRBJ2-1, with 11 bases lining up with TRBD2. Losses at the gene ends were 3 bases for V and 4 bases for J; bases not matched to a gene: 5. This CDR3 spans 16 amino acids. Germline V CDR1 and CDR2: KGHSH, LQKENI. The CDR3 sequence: CASSPSTSGAYNEQFF. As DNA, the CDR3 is TGTGCCAGCTCACCTTCGACTAGCGGGGCTTACAATGAGCAGTTCTTC.

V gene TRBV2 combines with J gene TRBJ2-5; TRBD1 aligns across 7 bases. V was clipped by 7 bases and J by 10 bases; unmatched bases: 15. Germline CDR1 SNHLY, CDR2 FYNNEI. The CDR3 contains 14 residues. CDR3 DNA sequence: TGTGCCAGCACTGGGACAGAGCCCCTTGCGGGCCAGTACTTC. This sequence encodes CASTGTEPLAGQYF. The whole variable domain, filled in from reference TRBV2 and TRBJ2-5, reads EPEVTQTPSHQVTQMGQEVILRCVPISNHLYFYWYRQILGQKVEFLVSFYNNEISEKSEIFDDQFSVERPDGSNFTLKIRSTKLEDSAMYFCASTGTEPLAGQYFGPGTRLLVL.